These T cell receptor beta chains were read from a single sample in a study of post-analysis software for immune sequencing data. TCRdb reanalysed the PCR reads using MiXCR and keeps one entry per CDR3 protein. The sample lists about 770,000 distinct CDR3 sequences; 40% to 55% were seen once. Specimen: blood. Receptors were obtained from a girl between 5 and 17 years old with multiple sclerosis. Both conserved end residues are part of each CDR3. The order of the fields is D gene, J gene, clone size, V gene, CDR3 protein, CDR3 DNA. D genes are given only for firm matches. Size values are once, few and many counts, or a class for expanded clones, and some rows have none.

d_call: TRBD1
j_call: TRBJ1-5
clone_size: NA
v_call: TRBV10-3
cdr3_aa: CAISMDRGHQPQHF
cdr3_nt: TGTGCCATTAGTATGGACAGGGGCCATCAGCCCCAGCATTTT

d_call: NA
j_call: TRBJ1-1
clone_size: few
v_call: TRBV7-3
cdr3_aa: CASSLTGATEAFF
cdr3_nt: TGTGCCAGCAGCCTCACGGGGGCCACGGAAGCTTTCTTT

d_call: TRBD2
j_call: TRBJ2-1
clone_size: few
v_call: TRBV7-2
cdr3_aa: CASSAGLAGGGEQFF
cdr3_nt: TGTGCCAGCAGCGCCGGACTAGCGGGAGGAGGGGAGCAGTTCTTC

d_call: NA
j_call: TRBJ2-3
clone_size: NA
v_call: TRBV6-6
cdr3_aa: CASSYSLLDTQYF
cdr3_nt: TGTGCCAGCAGTTACTCGCTTCTGGATACGCAGTATTTT

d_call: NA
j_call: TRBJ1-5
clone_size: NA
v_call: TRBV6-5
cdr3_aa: CASSYSADLHQPQHF
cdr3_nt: TGTGCCAGCAGTTACTCAGCAGACCTTCATCAGCCCCAGCATTTT

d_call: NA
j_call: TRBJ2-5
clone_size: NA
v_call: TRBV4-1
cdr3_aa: CASSQESYGYQETQYF
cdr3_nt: TGCGCCAGCAGCCAAGAATCCTACGGGTACCAAGAGACCCAGTACTTC

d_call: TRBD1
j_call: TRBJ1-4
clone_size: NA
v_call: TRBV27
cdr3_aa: CASSTDRVEKLFF
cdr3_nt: TGTGCCAGCAGTACGGACAGGGTAGAAAAACTGTTTTTT

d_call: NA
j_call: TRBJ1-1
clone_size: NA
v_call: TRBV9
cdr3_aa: CASSVGRAGRLNTEAFF
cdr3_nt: TGTGCCAGCAGCGTAGGGAGGGCAGGGCGTTTGAACACTGAAGCTTTCTTT

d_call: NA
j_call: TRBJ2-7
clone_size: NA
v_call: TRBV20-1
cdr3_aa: CRAPWSYEQYF
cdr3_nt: TGCAGGGCTCCCTGGTCCTACGAGCAGTACTTC

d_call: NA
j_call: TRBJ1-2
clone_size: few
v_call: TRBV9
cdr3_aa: CASSVTGIRYGYTF
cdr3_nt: TGTGCCAGCAGCGTTACCGGGATCCGCTATGGCTACACCTTC